The 4 T cell receptor beta chains given below trace back to one sample, sequenced in a study of graft-versus-host responses after intestinal transplantation. Method: immunoSEQ multiplex PCR; TCRdb's copy keeps in-frame clones and lacks some. Of under 100,000 clones in the sample, approximately 94% were seen once. Antigens of these TCRs are unknown. The sequenced sample was unstimulated CD4+ T cells sorted from spleen or lymph node cells, obtained before transplant. These receptors came from a human donor who was the organ donor for an intestinal transplant.

The chain combines TRBV7-3 with TRBJ2-1; D ambiguous. This CDR3 has 16 amino acids. Deletions cut 5 bases from V and 0 bases from J, with 14 bases between. Per germline, CDR1 SGHTA and CDR2 FQGTGA. CDR3 sequence: CASSQNGAYSYNEQFF. The CDR3 DNA reads TGTGCCAGCAGCCAAAACGGCGCGTACTCCTACAATGAGCAGTTCTTC.

The chain uses TRBV15 and TRBJ2-3; TRBD2 agrees at 9 bases. From germline, CDR1 is LNHNV and CDR2 YYDKDF (reference sequence). The CDR3 runs to 16 residues. Losses at the gene ends were 0 bases for V and 4 bases for J; bases not matched to a gene: 5. The CDR3: CATSRDLRGGPDTQYF. DNA of the CDR3: TGTGCCACCAGCAGAGATCTGCGGGGGGGCCCAGATACGCAGTATTTT.

This chain uses TRBV19 with TRBJ2-3; D tentatively fits TRBD1 or TRBD2 (5 bases each). CDR3 length: 14 residues. V lost 2 bases and J lost 1, with 7 bases in between. Germline assignment: CDR1 LNHDA and CDR2 SQIVND (reference sequence). The CDR3 reads CASSIQGGTDTQYF. In DNA form, the CDR3 reads TGTGCCAGTAGTATACAGGGAGGCACAGATACGCAGTATTTT.

The chain links TRBV14 to TRBJ2-7; the D is unclear. The CDR3 runs 11 residues. The V end was cut by 0 bases, the J end by 6 bases, with 3 bases between. CDR1 SGHDN and CDR2 FVKESK come from the germline V gene. Here the CDR3 DNA reads TGTGCCAGCAGCCAAGACCGCGAGCAGTACTTC. It translates to CASSQDREQYF.